The rows below give T cell receptor beta chains drawn from one sample of a study of blood T cell repertoires in COVID-19. Sequenced by immunoSEQ multiplex PCR; TCRdb stores in-frame clones only, minus some. The sample contains tens of thousands of clones, 75% to 90% of which appear only once. Source material: peripheral blood. The receptors stem from a man aged 70-80 years with active or convalescent COVID-19. The CDR3 runs from the conserved cysteine through the conserved F or W. The D gene is left open where the match is weak. The size entry is marked missing in some rows and otherwise reads once, few, many or a size class.

abundance	len	v_gene	d_gene	j_gene	CDR3aa	CDR3nt
NA	13	TRBV27	NA	TRBJ2-7	CASSSVSTGPTYF	TGTGCCAGCAGTTCCGTCTCGACAGGCCCGACGTACTTC
once	14	TRBV27	TRBD1	TRBJ1-1	CASSVYRGNTEAFF	TGTGCCAGCAGTGTTTACAGGGGCAACACTGAAGCTTTCTTT
NA	15	TRBV5-1	NA	TRBJ2-6	CASSSDSSGANVLTF	TGCGCCAGCAGCTCCGACAGCTCTGGGGCCAACGTCCTGACTTTC
NA	14	TRBV29-1	NA	TRBJ2-7	CSVVVSSEAYEQYF	TGCAGCGTTGTTGTATCTAGCGAAGCCTACGAGCAGTACTTC
NA	13	TRBV2	NA	TRBJ2-1	CASSDYRVDEQFF	TGTGCCAGCAGTGATTACAGGGTGGATGAGCAGTTCTTC
NA	15	TRBV11-1	NA	TRBJ2-1	CASSLQVIEYNEQFF	TGTGCCAGCAGCCTACAGGTTATTGAGTACAATGAGCAGTTCTTC
few	13	TRBV5-5	TRBD2	TRBJ2-7	CASSPRGGDEQYF	TGTGCCAGCAGCCCCCGCGGGGGGGACGAGCAGTACTTC
NA	13	TRBV5-6	NA	TRBJ1-4	CASSLVGSEKLFF	TGTGCCAGCAGCTTGGTGGGGAGCGAAAAACTGTTTTTT
NA	15	TRBV10-3	NA	TRBJ1-2	CAISENGKSNYGYTF	TGTGCCATCAGTGAGAATGGCAAATCTAACTATGGCTACACCTTC
NA	14	TRBV19	TRBD1	TRBJ1-2	CASSEQTGGGGYTF	TGTGCCAGTAGTGAACAGACAGGGGGCGGCGGCTACACCTTC
NA	16	TRBV6-5	TRBD2	TRBJ2-3	CASSSQPGLGTDTQYF	TGTGCCAGCAGTTCGCAGCCGGGACTAGGGACAGATACGCAGTATTTT
NA	16	TRBV7-8	NA	TRBJ2-1	CASSLGAFRNYNEQFF	TGTGCCAGCAGCTTAGGGGCGTTCAGAAACTACAATGAGCAGTTCTTC
once	12	TRBV27	NA	TRBJ2-7	CASSSNSYEQYF	TGTGCCAGCAGTTCTAACTCCTACGAGCAGTACTTC
NA	14	TRBV12-1	NA	TRBJ1-3	CASSFGQTNDTIYF	TGTGCCAGCAGCTTTGGACAGACGAACGACACCATATATTTT
NA	13	TRBV5-1	TRBD1	TRBJ2-7	CASSTAQGYEQYF	TGCGCCAGCAGCACAGCACAGGGGTACGAGCAGTACTTC
NA	14	TRBV6-5	NA	TRBJ1-2	CASTKGHSDYGYTF	TGTGCCAGCACTAAGGGGCATAGTGACTATGGCTACACCTTC
NA	13	TRBV27	NA	TRBJ1-1	CASQDRLNTEAFF	TGTGCCAGCCAGGACAGACTGAACACTGAAGCTTTCTTT
NA	13	TRBV20-1	NA	TRBJ2-5	CSASFAHRETQYF	TGCAGTGCTAGTTTTGCCCACCGGGAGACCCAGTACTTC
NA	16	TRBV6-5	TRBD1	TRBJ2-1	CASSYHTGGAYNEQFF	TGTGCCAGCAGTTACCACACAGGGGGCGCCTACAATGAGCAGTTCTTC
NA	16	TRBV6-6	NA	TRBJ1-5	CASSSFGQLLNQPQHF	TGTGCCAGCAGTAGCTTTGGGCAGCTACTGAATCAGCCCCAGCATTTT
NA	14	TRBV9	NA	TRBJ2-7	CASSVDPESYEQYF	TGTGCCAGCAGCGTAGACCCCGAGTCCTACGAGCAGTACTTC
NA	15	TRBV5-4	NA	TRBJ2-7	CASSLDSKAVYEQYF	TGTGCCAGCAGCTTAGACTCGAAGGCGGTCTACGAGCAGTACTTC
NA	18	TRBV3-1/TRBV3-2	NA	TRBJ2-3	CASSPFGGRRGGTDTQYF	TGTGCCAGCAGCCCTTTTGGCGGGAGAAGGGGGGGCACAGATACGCAGTATTTT
NA	15	TRBV15	TRBD1	TRBJ1-5	CATSRGGTGNQPQHF	TGTGCCACCAGCAGAGGCGGGACAGGGAATCAGCCCCAGCATTTT
NA	14	TRBV6-5	TRBD1	TRBJ2-3	CASTDRGRQDTQYF	TGTGCCAGCACCGACAGGGGTCGGCAAGATACGCAGTATTTT
NA	15	TRBV29-1	TRBD1	TRBJ2-1	CSVSQGQIPYNEQFF	TGCAGCGTTTCCCAGGGACAGATCCCCTACAATGAGCAGTTCTTC
NA	14	TRBV3-1/TRBV3-2	NA	TRBJ2-2	CASSQDRGTGELFF	TGTGCCAGCAGCCAAGATAGGGGCACCGGGGAGCTGTTTTTT
few	12	TRBV11-3	TRBD1	TRBJ2-7	CASSYRGHEQYF	TGTGCCAGCAGCTACAGGGGCCACGAGCAGTACTTC
once	15	TRBV18	NA	TRBJ1-2	CASSPPGLVNYGYTF	TGTGCCAGCTCACCACCGGGCCTCGTAAACTATGGCTACACCTTC
NA	14	TRBV2	NA	TRBJ2-1	CASRVASTINEQFF	TGTGCCAGCAGAGTGGCTAGCACGATTAATGAGCAGTTCTTC
NA	16	TRBV28	TRBD1	TRBJ1-3	CASSPLGQGWGNTIYF	TGTGCCAGCAGTCCCCTAGGACAGGGCTGGGGAAACACCATATATTTT
NA	14	TRBV10-3	TRBD1	TRBJ1-1	CATSSQGVNTEAFF	TGTGCCACCTCCTCCCAGGGGGTTAACACTGAAGCTTTCTTT
NA	11	TRBV20-1	NA	TRBJ2-1	CSAATEVEQFF	TGCAGTGCTGCGACTGAGGTTGAGCAGTTCTTC
NA	13	TRBV29-1	TRBD1	TRBJ1-1	CSVDRGMNTEAFF	TGCAGCGTTGACAGGGGGATGAACACTGAAGCTTTCTTT
NA	14	TRBV19	NA	TRBJ1-4	CASKYRTADEKLFF	TGTGCCAGTAAATATAGGACAGCAGATGAAAAACTGTTTTTT
NA	18	TRBV7-3	TRBD1	TRBJ2-6	CASSTGGSARAGANVLTF	TGTGCCAGCAGCACAGGGGGAAGCGCTCGAGCTGGGGCCAACGTCCTGACTTTC
NA	11	TRBV20-1	NA	TRBJ2-1	CSARDFNEQFF	TGCAGTGCTCGGGACTTCAATGAGCAGTTCTTC
NA	17	TRBV19	TRBD1	TRBJ1-2	CASSTWTGGPSNYGYTF	TGTGCCAGTAGTACCTGGACAGGGGGGCCTTCTAACTATGGCTACACCTTC
few	13	TRBV30	NA	TRBJ1-2	CAWSVNSNYGYTF	TGTGCCTGGAGTGTAAACAGCAACTATGGCTACACCTTC
NA	15	TRBV27	TRBD2	TRBJ2-2	CASSSGLTNTGELFF	TGTGCCAGCAGTTCGGGACTAACGAACACCGGGGAGCTGTTTTTT
NA	16	TRBV4-1	NA	TRBJ1-6	CASSSRGLSYNSPLHF	TGCGCCAGCAGCTCCCGAGGGCTGTCCTATAATTCACCCCTCCACTTT
NA	14	TRBV6-5	NA	TRBJ2-7	CASSQTYPPYEQYF	TGTGCCAGCAGTCAAACCTACCCCCCCTACGAGCAGTACTTC
NA	15	TRBV29-1	NA	TRBJ1-2	CSVEATGSGNYGYTF	TGCAGCGTTGAAGCTACAGGGTCTGGTAACTATGGCTACACCTTC
NA	14	TRBV11-3	NA	TRBJ1-1	CASSLGGGNTEAFF	TGTGCCAGCAGCTTAGGCGGAGGGAACACTGAAGCTTTCTTT
NA	14	TRBV9	TRBD1	TRBJ2-1	CASSSRDSINEQFF	TGTGCCAGCAGCTCCCGGGACAGTATCAATGAGCAGTTCTTC
NA	14	TRBV19	NA	TRBJ1-5	CASSPGAGNQPQHF	TGTGCCAGTAGCCCCGGAGCGGGCAATCAGCCCCAGCATTTT